Each of the 21 T cell receptor beta chains below was sequenced from the same sample in a study of beta chain features in type 1 diabetes. cDNA synthesis used the whole RNA isolate, giving expressed TCRB sequences. Produced via immunoSEQ multiplex PCR; TCRdb's table is partial and in-frame only. The sample yields 120,000 or so clones, around 17% seen once. Study findings and constraints: TCRB CDR3 length was moderately but significantly reduced in all four CD4+ subsets of Type 1 diabetes patients.

What these receptors recognize is not known. Sequenced: central memory CD4+ T cells from blood. The origin of the receptors is a man in his thirties or forties with type 1 diabetes.

This clone was found a few times. This rearrangement joins TRBV29-1 to TRBJ2-3; a weak D match, TRBD1 (5 bases). In germline, CDR1 is SQVTM, CDR2 ANQGSEA. The CDR3 has 11 residues. Between the trimmed V and J ends, which lost 7 bases and 4 bases, there was a span of 9 bases. CDR3 in amino acids: CSGHRSDTQYF. As DNA, the CDR3 is TGCAGCGGACACAGGTCAGATACGCAGTATTTT.

For this clone: Only one base separates this from a far larger clonotype, so it likely reflects a read error. CDR3 DNA sequence: TGTGCCAGCAGCGTAGCGCCTTCGAGGGCTCGGGCCAACGTCCTGACTTTC. It specifies CASSVAPSRARANVLTF. The chain carries TRBV7-2 and TRBJ2-6; possible D gene TRBD2, 5 bases. This CDR3 spans 17 amino acids. From germline, CDR1 is SGHTA and CDR2 FQGNSA.

As to this clone: Other DNA sequences in this sample translate to the same CDR3. V usage is TRBV18 and J usage is TRBJ1-4; 10 bases are shared with TRBD1. Germline V gene lookup returns CDR1 KGHSH and CDR2 LQKENI. The V and J ends lost 3 bases and 6 bases, in that order; junction bases with no gene match: 1. The CDR3 covers 14 residues. CDR3 amino acids: CASSPGTGDEKLFF. The CDR3 bases are TGTGCCAGCTCACCCGGGACAGGGGATGAAAAACTGTTTTTT.

The CDR3 sequence is CASSFYGMNTEAFF. The CDR3 DNA sequence: TGTGCCAGCAGCTTCTACGGCATGAACACTGAAGCTTTCTTT. The rearrangement joins TRBV5-4 to TRBJ1-1; D gene uncertain. This CDR3 spans 14 amino acids. V lost 2 bases to trimming and J lost 0 bases, with 8 bases between them. CDR1 and CDR2 from the germline V gene are SGHNT and YYREEE (reference sequence).

This chain joins TRBV4-3 and TRBJ1-1; D call uncertain. CDR3 length: 13 residues. CDR1 LGHNA and CDR2 YSLEER come from the germline V gene. With 2 bases removed from V and 1 base from J, the gap between germline ends came to 5 bases. CDR3 loop: CASSQRENTEAFF. CDR3 sequence (DNA): TGCGCCAGCAGCCAACGGGAGAACACTGAAGCTTTCTTT.

In its sample, this clone was seen a few times. This chain links TRBV6-5 with TRBJ2-5; D may be TRBD2 (5 bases). The V gene's germline CDR1 is MNHEY and CDR2 SVGAGI. The CDR3 has 11 amino acids. Trimming stripped 5 bases from V and 5 bases from J, with 6 bases between. CDR3 region: CASSPGETQYF. CDR3 DNA sequence: TGTGCCAGCAGTCCGGGGGAGACCCAGTACTTC.

The rearrangement joins TRBV29-1 to TRBJ2-3; D is undetermined. The CDR3 is 12 amino acids. Germline V CDR1 and CDR2: SQVTM, ANQGSEA. Trimming stripped 2 bases from V and 4 bases from J, with 7 bases between. In nucleotides, the CDR3 is TGCAGCGTTGAACCGGTGTCAGATACGCAGTATTTT. It encodes CSVEPVSDTQYF.

This chain joins TRBV6-5 and TRBJ2-1; 7 bases map to TRBD2. This CDR3 is 12 amino acids long. V gave up 0 bases and J gave up 14 bases; unmatched junction bases: 4. Germline V CDR1 and CDR2: MNHEY, SVGAGI. The CDR3 sequence: CASSYSSGVEFF. For the CDR3, the DNA is TGTGCCAGCAGTTACTCCAGCGGGGTGGAGTTCTTC.

The chain recombines TRBV25-1 with TRBJ2-7, with 11 positions matching TRBD2. This CDR3 is built from 14 residues. Germline trimming cut 6 bases from V and 2 bases from J; bases unmatched to any gene: 3. From germline, CDR1 is MGHDK and CDR2 SYGVNS. The CDR3 DNA is TGTGCCAGCAGAACTAGCGGGGGTACCTACGAGCAGTACTTC. Its translation is CASRTSGGTYEQYF.

This clone appeared a few times. The chain uses TRBV25-1 and TRBJ2-1, with D maybe TRBD2 (5 bases). The V end lost 2 bases, the J end lost 0 bases, and 8 bases lay between the germline ends. The CDR3 is 15 amino acids. The germline gives CDR1 MGHDK, CDR2 SYGVNS. CDR3 coding DNA: TGTGCCAGCAGTGAAAGGAGGAGCTCCTACAATGAGCAGTTCTTC. The encoded protein is CASSERRSSYNEQFF.

The chain links TRBV7-9 to TRBJ2-1; a possible D gene is TRBD1 (5 bases). This CDR3 has 15 residues. Germline lookup yields CDR1 SEHNR and CDR2 FQNEAQ (reference sequence). V was pared by 0 bases and J by 6 bases, with 12 bases between. CDR3 DNA: TGTGCCAGCAGCTTAGCGGACACAGCTCTCAATGAGCAGTTCTTC. It codes for CASSLADTALNEQFF.

The gene calls are TRBV5-1 and TRBJ1-6; 8 positions agree with TRBD1. V was pared by 5 bases and J by 9 bases, with 7 bases of the junction left unmatched. Germline CDR1 and CDR2: SGHRS and YFSETQ. This CDR3 is 14 amino acids long. In DNA form, the CDR3 reads TGCGCCAGCAGGGGACAGGAAGAACGTTCACCCCTCCACTTT. This codes for CASRGQEERSPLHF.

This clone was counted a few times. The CDR3 nucleotides read TGCGCCGGGTCCTCGGGACAAACCACCGGGGAGCTGTTTTTT. Translating gives CAGSSGQTTGELFF. V and J are TRBV5-1 and TRBJ2-2; D may be TRBD1 (6 bases). The CDR3 loop spans 14 amino acids. Trimming cost V 10 bases and J 4 bases, with 17 bases left between them. The germline V gene encodes CDR1 SGHRS and CDR2 YFSETQ. Variable domain in full (rest from reference TRBV5-1 and TRBJ2-2): KAGVTQTPRYLIKTRGQQVTLSCSPISGHRSVSWYQQTPGQGLQFLFEYFSETQRNKGNFPGRFSGRQFSNSRSEMNVSTLELGDSALYLCAGSSGQTTGELFFGEGSRLTVL.

This clone was recorded at least ten times. The chain employs TRBV2 and TRBJ1-2; D is possibly TRBD1 (6 bases). Germline assignment: CDR1 SNHLY and CDR2 FYNNEI. V gave up 4 bases and J gave up 5 bases, with 17 bases separating them. The CDR3 is made up of 15 amino acids. The CDR3 sequence: CASSAWPGGGYGYTF. The CDR3, as DNA: TGTGCCAGCAGTGCATGGCCAGGAGGGGGTTATGGCTACACCTTC.

This chain joins TRBV18 and TRBJ2-3; a weak D match, TRBD1 (5 bases). V was trimmed by 2 bases and J by 5 bases, leaving 8 bases between them. The CDR3 consists of 13 residues. Per germline, CDR1 KGHSH and CDR2 LQKENI. The CDR3 loop is CASSPRGGDTQYF. In nucleotides, the CDR3 is TGTGCCAGCTCACCAAGGGGTGGAGATACGCAGTATTTT.

This clone was recorded a few times. This chain joins TRBV30 and TRBJ1-5; unclear D gene. The germline V and J ends were trimmed by 5 bases and 0 bases, with 8 bases remaining between them. Germline CDR1 and CDR2: GTSNPN and SVGIG (reference sequence). The CDR3 length is 13 residues. DNA for the CDR3: TGTGCCTGGCCGGGGAATAGCAATCAGCCCCAGCATTTT. Encoded protein: CAWPGNSNQPQHF.

The chain recombines TRBV7-9 with TRBJ2-5, with TRBD1 matching 8 bases. V shed 5 bases and J 4 bases; nucleotides not matched to a gene: 6. CDR1 is SEHNR, CDR2 FQNEAQ, per germline (reference sequence). The CDR3 length is 14 residues. The CDR3 region has the DNA TGTGCCAGCAGCCAGGACAGGGCCGTAGAGACCCAGTACTTC. Translated, it gives CASSQDRAVETQYF.

This clone was seen a few times. This chain links TRBV6-6 with TRBJ1-2, with 11 nucleotides matching TRBD1. Trimming removed 5 bases from V and 7 bases from J; junction bases left unmatched: 12. Germline V gives CDR1 MNHNY, CDR2 SVGAGI (reference sequence). The CDR3 runs 16 residues. The CDR3 sequence: CASSPKGQGGYGGYTF. The CDR3 bases are TGTGCCAGCAGTCCGAAGGGACAGGGGGGATATGGTGGCTACACCTTC.

This clone was seen only a few times. The same CDR3 also results from other DNA sequences found in this sample. The V call is TRBV7-2, the J call TRBJ2-4, with no clear D. CDR1 SGHTA and CDR2 FQGNSA come from the germline V gene. This CDR3 has 14 amino acids. With 3 bases removed from V and 0 bases from J, the gap between germline ends came to 6 bases. CDR3 sequence: CASSFELAKNIQYF. Here the CDR3 DNA reads TGTGCCAGCAGCTTTGAACTAGCCAAAAACATTCAGTACTTC.

This clone was counted between two and nine times. The DNA for the CDR3 is TGTGCCAGCAGCTCGCACCCGGGGATGAACACTGAAGCTTTCTTT. Translated: CASSSHPGMNTEAFF. The genes are TRBV7-9 and TRBJ1-1, with D unresolved. The CDR3 sequence is 15 residues long. Trimming removed 4 bases from V and 0 bases from J, with 12 bases in between. Germline CDR1 is SEHNR and CDR2 is FQNEAQ (reference sequence).

The chain is built from TRBV11-3 and TRBJ2-1, with TRBD2 identical over 7 bases. V was clipped by 3 bases and J by 0 bases; unmatched bases: 5. Germline lookup yields CDR1 SGHNT and CDR2 YENEEA. The CDR3 spans 16 residues. The CDR3 DNA sequence: TGTGCCAGCAGCTTTGGGGGGGGAAGCTCCTACAATGAGCAGTTCTTC. The encoded protein is CASSFGGGSSYNEQFF.